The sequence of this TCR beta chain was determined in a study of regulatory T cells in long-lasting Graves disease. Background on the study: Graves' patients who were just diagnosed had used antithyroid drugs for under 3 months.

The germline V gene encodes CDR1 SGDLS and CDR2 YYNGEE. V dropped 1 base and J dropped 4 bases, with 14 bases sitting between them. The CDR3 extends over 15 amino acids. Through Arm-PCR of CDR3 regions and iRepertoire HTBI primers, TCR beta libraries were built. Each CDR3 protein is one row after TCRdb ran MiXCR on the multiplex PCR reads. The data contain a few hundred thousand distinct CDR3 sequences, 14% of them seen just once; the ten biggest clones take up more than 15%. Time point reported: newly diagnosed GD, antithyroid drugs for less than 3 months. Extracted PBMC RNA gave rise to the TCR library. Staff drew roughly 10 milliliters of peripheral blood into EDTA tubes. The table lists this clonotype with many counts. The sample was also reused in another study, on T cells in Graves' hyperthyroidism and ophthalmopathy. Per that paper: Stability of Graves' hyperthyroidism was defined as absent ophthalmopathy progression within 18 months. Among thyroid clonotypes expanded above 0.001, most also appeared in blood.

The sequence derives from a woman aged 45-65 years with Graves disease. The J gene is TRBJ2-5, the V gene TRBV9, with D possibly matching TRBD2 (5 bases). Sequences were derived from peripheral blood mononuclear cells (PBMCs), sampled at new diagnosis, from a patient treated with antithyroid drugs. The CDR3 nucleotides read TGTGCCAGCAGCGTATCCGGGGTAATCGGAGAGACCCAGTACTTC. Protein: CASSVSGVIGETQYF.